One and the same sample provided the 13 T cell receptor beta chains below, sequenced in a study of T cell responses to AZD1222 COVID-19 vaccine (dated by TCRdb to the early 2020s). Library preparation used the immunoSEQ multiplex PCR assay. The immuneACCESS repertoire file appears here via TCRdb, limited to in-frame rearrangements. These files lack a portion of the clones; in checked studies, under half of the deficit traces to unresolved V genes, and the cause of the others is not known. The sample table lists about 120,000 clones, about 88% of them with a count of one. Roughly a tenth of the sample lies in the top ten. Taken with the paper, the label for time point translates to: baseline before first vaccination. Source: peripheral blood, taken on day 0 of AZD1222 vaccination. These receptors were taken from an adult in good health.

The rearrangement links TRBV3-1 (or the pseudogene TRBV3-2) to TRBJ2-5; the D is unclear. V was cut by 2 bases and J by 2 bases, with 15 bases left in between. Germline CDR1 reads LGHDT; CDR2 reads YNNKEL (reference sequence). The CDR3 is 16 amino acids. The CDR3 spells CASSQPWRPDQETQYF. CDR3 DNA: TGTGCCAGCAGCCAACCCTGGCGGCCGGATCAAGAGACCCAGTACTTC.

The chain is built from TRBV30 and TRBJ2-3; perhaps TRBD2 as D (5 bases). The V and J ends lost 5 bases and 5 bases respectively, with 8 bases between them. Germline-derived CDR1 and CDR2 are GTSNPN and SVGIG (reference sequence). The CDR3 runs 11 residues. CDR3: CAWGGLDTQYF. The CDR3 coding sequence is TGTGCCTGGGGCGGGCTAGATACGCAGTATTTT.

This chain joins TRBV3-1 (or the pseudogene TRBV3-2) and TRBJ2-7, with D possibly being TRBD1 (5 bases). Germline loops: CDR1 LGHDT, CDR2 YNNKEL (reference sequence). Trimming pared 4 bases from V and 2 bases from J, leaving 12 bases between. The length of the CDR3 is 14 residues. Here the CDR3 DNA reads TGTGCCAGCAGCCCGGTAGGGGCCCCCTACGAGCAGTACTTC. Amino acid sequence: CASSPVGAPYEQYF.

The chain links TRBV5-1 to TRBJ1-6; weak D call: TRBD1 (5 bases). V lost 4 bases to trimming and J lost 5 bases, with 16 bases between them. This CDR3 contains 16 residues. Germline assignment: CDR1 SGHRS and CDR2 YFSETQ. CDR3 region: CASSGGTAGNNSPLHF. The DNA of the CDR3 is TGCGCCAGCAGCGGAGGGACCGCGGGCAATAATTCACCCCTCCACTTT.

This chain links TRBV5-4 with TRBJ1-4, with 8 bases identical to TRBD1. This CDR3 spans 13 amino acids. V gave up 3 bases and J gave up 7 bases; unmatched junction bases: 2. CDR1 SGHNT and CDR2 YYREEE come from the germline V gene (reference sequence). CDR3 sequence reads: CASSSQGGEKLFF. The CDR3 DNA is TGTGCCAGCAGCTCACAGGGGGGTGAAAAACTGTTTTTT. Supplemented by reference TRBV5-4 and TRBJ1-4, the full variable domain reads ETGVTQSPTHLIKTRGQQVTLRCSSQSGHNTVSWYQQALGQGPQFIFQYYREEENGRGNFPPRFSGLQFPNYSSELNVNALELDDSALYLCASSSQGGEKLFFGSGTQLSVL.

V and J are TRBV10-2 and TRBJ1-5, with D uncertain. V shed 4 bases and J shed 2 bases, with 9 bases lying between them. The germline gives CDR1 WSHSY, CDR2 SAAADI. CDR3 length: 14 residues. CDR3 nucleotides: TGCGCCAGCAGTGTAAATTTGGGCAATCAGCCCCAGCATTTT. Translation: CASSVNLGNQPQHF.

The genes are TRBV7-9 and TRBJ2-2; 7 bases align to TRBD2. The CDR3 loop spans 15 amino acids. The V gene's germline CDR1 is SEHNR and CDR2 FQNEAQ (reference sequence). After removal of 2 bases from V and 2 bases from J, the junction contained 2 bases not matched to a gene. In DNA, the CDR3 is TGTGCCAGCAGCTTACCTAGCGGTAACACCGGGGAGCTGTTTTTT. This codes for CASSLPSGNTGELFF.

The V gene is TRBV7-2, the J gene TRBJ2-3, with 9 bases matching TRBD2. The CDR3 has 15 residues. V gave up 0 bases and J gave up 10 bases; unmatched junction bases: 8. The germline CDR1 and CDR2 sequences are SGHTA and FQGNSA. CDR3 nucleotide sequence: TGTGCCAGCAGCTTAGCGGGTAGCGGGAGATTCGCGCAGTATTTT. Protein sequence: CASSLAGSGRFAQYF.

V is TRBV19 and J is TRBJ1-1; possibly TRBD1 for D (6 bases). There are 13 residues in the CDR3. The V end was cut by 7 bases, the J end by 0 bases, with 9 bases between. Per germline, CDR1 LNHDA and CDR2 SQIVND (reference sequence). CDR3 in DNA: TGTGCCAGTACGGGACAAATGAACACTGAAGCTTTCTTT. This translates into CASTGQMNTEAFF.

This clone was recorded only once. This CDR3 is CATSDAGTGLRDTQYF. The CDR3 DNA reads as TGTGCCACCAGTGATGCCGGGACAGGGTTGAGGGATACGCAGTATTTT. The chain carries TRBV24-1 and TRBJ2-3; 9 bases match TRBD1. Unmatched junction bases numbered 9, after V lost 3 bases and J lost 6 bases. Germline CDR1 reads KGHDR; CDR2 reads SFDVKD. CDR3 length: 16 amino acids.

The rearrangement uses TRBV10-3 and TRBJ2-3, with D unclear. CDR1 and CDR2 from the germline V gene are ENHRY and SYGVKD. There are 12 residues in the CDR3. Trimming removed 5 bases from V and 5 bases from J, with 8 bases in between. The CDR3 here is CAISKRVDTQYF. The CDR3 DNA follows: TGTGCCATCAGTAAAAGAGTAGATACGCAGTATTTT.

The rearrangement links TRBV6-1 to TRBJ2-7; 10 bases map to TRBD1. This CDR3 has 15 residues. Germline CDR1 reads MNHNS; CDR2 reads SASEGT. Trimming at V came to 1 base and at J to 2 bases, leaving 2 bases not matched to a gene. The CDR3 region has the DNA TGTGCCAGCAGTGAAGGGGGGACAGGGGCCTACGAGCAGTACTTC. This gives the protein CASSEGGTGAYEQYF.

The chain employs TRBV10-3 and TRBJ2-7; D may be TRBD2 (5 bases). Germline lookup yields CDR1 ENHRY and CDR2 SYGVKD. Between the trimmed V and J ends, which lost 5 bases and 1 base, there was a span of 9 bases. The CDR3 runs 13 residues. DNA of the CDR3: TGTGCCATCAGTCGGCCGGGGTCCTACGAGCAGTACTTC. Its protein product is CAISRPGSYEQYF.